This T cell receptor (beta chain) came from a study of vaccination and CD4 T cells after COVID-19. Background on the study: Overlapping SARS-CoV-2, HCoV-NL63, HCoV-OC43 and HCoV-229E spike peptides were used to stimulate cells. Controls used CEFX viral epitopes (positive), HIV-1 Nef peptides (negative), or no peptide.

The study sequenced cultured CD4+ T cell DNA using the Oncomine TCR Beta short-read assay. MiXCR, applied by TCRdb to the PCR reads, yields one record per CDR3 protein. The sample includes roughly 13,000 distinct CDR3 sequences, approximately 60% of them seen just once. Remarks on this clonotype: The antigen remains unidentified.

CDR3 length: 15 residues. Germline V gene sequence: CDR1 MDHEN, CDR2 SYDVKM. The J segment lost 4 bases and the V segment lost 4 bases, leaving 7 bases of the junction unmatched. Treatment noted: approximately nine-day PBMC culture with coronavirus spike peptide pools or control peptides (ViraFEST assay). Positive PCR dates covered March to December 2020, before US Alpha, Beta and Delta variants. The sequenced material came from CD4+ T cells from blood, cultured in vitro. The clonotype originates from a human donor who had recovered from COVID-19. V and J are TRBV28 and TRBJ2-5, with 9 nucleotides matching TRBD1. The CDR3 spells CASSSTQGARETQYF. In DNA form, the CDR3 reads TGTGCCAGCAGTTCGACACAGGGGGCGCGAGAGACCCAGTACTTC.